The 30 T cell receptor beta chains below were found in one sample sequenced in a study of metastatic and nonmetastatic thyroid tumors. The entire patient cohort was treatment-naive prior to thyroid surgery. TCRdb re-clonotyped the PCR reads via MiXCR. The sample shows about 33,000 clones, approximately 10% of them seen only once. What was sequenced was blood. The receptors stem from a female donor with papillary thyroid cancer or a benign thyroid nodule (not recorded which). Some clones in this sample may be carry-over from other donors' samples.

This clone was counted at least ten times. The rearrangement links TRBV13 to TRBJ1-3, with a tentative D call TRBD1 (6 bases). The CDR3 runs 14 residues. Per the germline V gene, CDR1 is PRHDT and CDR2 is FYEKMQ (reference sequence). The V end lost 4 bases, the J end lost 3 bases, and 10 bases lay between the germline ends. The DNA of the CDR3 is TGTGCCAGCAGCTCCAGGGGCGGTGGAAACACCATATATTTT. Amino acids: CASSSRGGGNTIYF.

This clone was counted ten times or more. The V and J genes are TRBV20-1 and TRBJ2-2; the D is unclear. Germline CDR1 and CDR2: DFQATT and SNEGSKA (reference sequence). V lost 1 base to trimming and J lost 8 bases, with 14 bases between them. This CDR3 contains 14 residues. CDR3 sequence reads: CSARGDSEVGELFF. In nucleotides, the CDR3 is TGCAGTGCTAGAGGGGATAGTGAGGTTGGGGAGCTGTTTTTT.

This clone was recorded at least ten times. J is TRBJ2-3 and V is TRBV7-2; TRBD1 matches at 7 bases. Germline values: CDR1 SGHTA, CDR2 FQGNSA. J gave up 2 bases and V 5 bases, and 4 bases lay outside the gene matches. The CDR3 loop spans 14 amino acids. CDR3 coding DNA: TGTGCCAGCAGCCCAGGGACAGCCACAGATACGCAGTATTTT. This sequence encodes CASSPGTATDTQYF.

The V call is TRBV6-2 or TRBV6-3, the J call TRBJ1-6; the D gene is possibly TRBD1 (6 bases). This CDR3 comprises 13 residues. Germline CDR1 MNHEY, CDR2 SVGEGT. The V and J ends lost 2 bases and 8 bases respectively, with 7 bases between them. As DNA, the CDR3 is TGTGCCAGCAGTTACAGGGGGGATTCACCCCTCCACTTT. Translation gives CASSYRGDSPLHF.

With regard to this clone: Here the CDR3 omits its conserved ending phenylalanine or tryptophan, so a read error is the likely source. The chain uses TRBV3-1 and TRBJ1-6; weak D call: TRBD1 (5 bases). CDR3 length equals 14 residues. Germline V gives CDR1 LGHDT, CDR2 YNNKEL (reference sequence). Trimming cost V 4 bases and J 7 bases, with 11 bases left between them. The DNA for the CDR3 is TGTGCCAGCAGCCCCAGGGTTGGGAATTCACCCCTCCACTCT. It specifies CASSPRVGNSPLHS.

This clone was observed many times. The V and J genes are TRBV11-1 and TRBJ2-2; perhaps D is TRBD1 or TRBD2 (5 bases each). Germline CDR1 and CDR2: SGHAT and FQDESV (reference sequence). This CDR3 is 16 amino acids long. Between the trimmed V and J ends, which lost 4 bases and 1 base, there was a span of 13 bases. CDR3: CASSSRDGLNTGELFF. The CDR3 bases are TGTGCCAGCAGCTCCCGGGACGGCCTGAACACCGGGGAGCTGTTTTTT.

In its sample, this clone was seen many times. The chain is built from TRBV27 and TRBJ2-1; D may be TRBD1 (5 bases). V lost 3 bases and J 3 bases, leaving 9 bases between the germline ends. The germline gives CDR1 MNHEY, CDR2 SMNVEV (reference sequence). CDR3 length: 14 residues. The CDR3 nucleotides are TGTGCCAGCAGTTTTTCAGGGTTCTACAATGAGCAGTTCTTC. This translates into CASSFSGFYNEQFF.

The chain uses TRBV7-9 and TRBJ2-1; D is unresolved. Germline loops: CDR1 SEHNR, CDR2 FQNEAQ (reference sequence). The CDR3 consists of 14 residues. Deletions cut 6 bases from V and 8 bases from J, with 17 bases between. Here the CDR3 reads CASRSRARFHEQFF. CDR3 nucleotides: TGTGCCAGCAGATCGCGTGCCCGGTTCCATGAGCAGTTCTTC.

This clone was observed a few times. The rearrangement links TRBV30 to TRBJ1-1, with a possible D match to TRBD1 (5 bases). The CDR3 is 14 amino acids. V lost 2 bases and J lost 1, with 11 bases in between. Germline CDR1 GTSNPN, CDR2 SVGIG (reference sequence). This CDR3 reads CAWSSGHPNTEAFF. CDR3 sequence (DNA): TGTGCCTGGAGTTCGGGGCACCCGAACACTGAAGCTTTCTTT.

CDR3 residues: CASSLHRGNTEAFF. Here the CDR3 DNA reads TGTGCCAGCAGTTTACATAGAGGGAACACTGAAGCTTTCTTT. The chain uses TRBV28 and TRBJ1-1; no firm D call. Trimming stripped 2 bases from V and 1 base from J, with 8 bases between. The CDR3 sequence is 14 residues long. Germline V lookup: CDR1 MDHEN, CDR2 SYDVKM.

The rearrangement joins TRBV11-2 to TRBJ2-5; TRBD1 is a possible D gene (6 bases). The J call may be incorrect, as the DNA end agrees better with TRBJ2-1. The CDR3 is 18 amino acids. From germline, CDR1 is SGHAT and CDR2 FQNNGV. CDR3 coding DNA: TGTGCCAGCAGCCGTGGTTGGAGACAGGACACCCCCGGGAATGAGCAGTTCTTC. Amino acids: CASSRGWRQDTPGNEQFF.

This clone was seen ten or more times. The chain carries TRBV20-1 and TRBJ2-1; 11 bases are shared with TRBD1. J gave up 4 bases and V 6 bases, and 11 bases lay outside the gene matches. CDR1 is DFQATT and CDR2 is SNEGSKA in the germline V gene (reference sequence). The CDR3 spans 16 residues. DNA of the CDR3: TGCAGTGCCCGACCTCGGACAGGGGGCTTATACAATGAGCAGTTCTTC. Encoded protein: CSARPRTGGLYNEQFF.

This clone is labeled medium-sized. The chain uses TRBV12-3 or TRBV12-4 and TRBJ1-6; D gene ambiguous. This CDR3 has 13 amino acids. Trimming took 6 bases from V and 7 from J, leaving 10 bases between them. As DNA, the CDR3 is TGTGCCAGCAGGCTCAACACAAATTCACCCCTCCACTTT. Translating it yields CASRLNTNSPLHF.

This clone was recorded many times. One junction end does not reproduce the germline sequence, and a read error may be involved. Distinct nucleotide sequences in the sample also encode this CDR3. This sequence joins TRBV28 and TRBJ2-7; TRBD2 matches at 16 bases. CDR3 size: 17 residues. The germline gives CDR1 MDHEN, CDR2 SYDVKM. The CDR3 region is CASSLGTSGRETYEQYF. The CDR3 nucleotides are TGTGCCAGCAGTTTAGGGACTAGCGGGAGGGAAACCTATGAGCAGTACTTC. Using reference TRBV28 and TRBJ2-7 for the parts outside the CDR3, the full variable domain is DVKVTQSSRYLVKRTGEKVFLECVQDMDHENMFWYRQDPGLGLRLIYFSYDVKMKEKGDIPEGYSVSREKKERFSLILESASTNQTSMYLCASSLGTSGRETYEQYFGPGTRLTVT.

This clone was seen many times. The CDR3 bases are TGTGCCAGCAGTAGGACAGGGTACTCTGGAAACACCATATATTTT. Translation gives CASSRTGYSGNTIYF. V and J are TRBV27 and TRBJ1-3, with 8 bases aligning to TRBD1. J was trimmed by 0 bases and V by 5 bases; bases with no gene match: 3. Germline-derived CDR1 and CDR2 are MNHEY and SMNVEV (reference sequence). The CDR3 has 15 amino acids.

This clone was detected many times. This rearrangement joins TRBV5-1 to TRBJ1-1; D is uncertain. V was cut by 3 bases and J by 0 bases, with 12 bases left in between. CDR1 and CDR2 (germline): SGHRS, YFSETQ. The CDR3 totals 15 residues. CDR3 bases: TGCGCCAGCAGCTCTCTTGGGGAATTGAACACTGAAGCTTTCTTT. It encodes CASSSLGELNTEAFF. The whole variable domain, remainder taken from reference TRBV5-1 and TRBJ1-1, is KAGVTQTPRYLIKTRGQQVTLSCSPISGHRSVSWYQQTPGQGLQFLFEYFSETQRNKGNFPGRFSGRQFSNSRSEMNVSTLELGDSALYLCASSSLGELNTEAFFGQGTRLTVV.

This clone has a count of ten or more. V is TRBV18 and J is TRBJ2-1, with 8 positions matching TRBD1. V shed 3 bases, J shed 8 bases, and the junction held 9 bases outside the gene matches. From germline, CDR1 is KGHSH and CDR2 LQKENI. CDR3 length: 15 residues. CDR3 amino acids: CASSPPGQGGDEQFF. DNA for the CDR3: TGTGCCAGCTCACCGCCTGGACAGGGCGGAGATGAGCAGTTCTTC.

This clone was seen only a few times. This CDR3 reads CASTGTGEPHPQHF. CDR3 in DNA: TGTGCCAGCACCGGAACAGGGGAACCCCATCCCCAGCATTTT. The chain links TRBV6-2 or TRBV6-3 to TRBJ1-5; TRBD1 matches at 7 bases. Losses at the gene ends were 7 bases for V and 10 bases for J; bases not matched to a gene: 13. This CDR3 spans 14 amino acids. The V gene's germline CDR1 is MNHEY and CDR2 SVGEGT.

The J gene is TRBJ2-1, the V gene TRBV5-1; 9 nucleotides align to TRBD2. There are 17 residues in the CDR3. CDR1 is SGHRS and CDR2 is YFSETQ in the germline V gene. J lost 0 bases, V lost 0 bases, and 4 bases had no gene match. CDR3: CASSLVGSGSSYNEQFF. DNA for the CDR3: TGCGCCAGCAGCTTGGTTGGTAGCGGGAGCTCCTACAATGAGCAGTTCTTC.

CDR3 nucleotides: TGTGCCAGCAATGGACAGGGGGGGACTGAAGCTTTCTTT. This sequence encodes CASNGQGGTEAFF. This chain uses TRBV2 with TRBJ1-1; TRBD1 matches at 10 bases. V shed 7 bases and J 5 bases; nucleotides not matched to a gene: 4. CDR1 is SNHLY and CDR2 is FYNNEI in the germline V gene. CDR3 length equals 13 residues.

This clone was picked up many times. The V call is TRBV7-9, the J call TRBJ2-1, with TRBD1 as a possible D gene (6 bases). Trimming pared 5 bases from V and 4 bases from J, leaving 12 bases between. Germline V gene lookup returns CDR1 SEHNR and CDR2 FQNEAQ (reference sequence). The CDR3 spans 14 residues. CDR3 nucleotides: TGTGCCAGCAGCCCACGGGACAAGTACAATGAGCAGTTCTTC. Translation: CASSPRDKYNEQFF.

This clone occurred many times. The CDR3 protein is CASSVSPGGTYNEQFF. DNA of the CDR3: TGTGCCAGCAGCGTATCTCCGGGAGGCACCTACAATGAGCAGTTCTTC. The gene calls are TRBV9 and TRBJ2-1; 7 bases map to TRBD2. From germline, CDR1 is SGDLS and CDR2 YYNGEE. The CDR3 loop spans 16 amino acids. The junction had 6 bases not matched to a gene; V was cut back by 1 base and J by 2 bases.

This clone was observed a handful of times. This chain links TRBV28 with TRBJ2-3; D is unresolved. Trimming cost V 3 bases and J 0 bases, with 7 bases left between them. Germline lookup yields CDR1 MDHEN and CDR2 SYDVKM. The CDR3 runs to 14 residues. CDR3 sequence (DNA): TGTGCCAGCAGTTTGGAGCCGAGCACAGATACGCAGTATTTT. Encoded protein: CASSLEPSTDTQYF.

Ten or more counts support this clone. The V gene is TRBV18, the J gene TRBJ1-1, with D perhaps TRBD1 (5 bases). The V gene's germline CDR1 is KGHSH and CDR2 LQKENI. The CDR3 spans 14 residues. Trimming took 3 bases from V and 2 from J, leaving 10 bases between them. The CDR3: CASSPGTSNTEAFF. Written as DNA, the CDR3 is TGTGCCAGCTCACCCGGGACGTCCAACACTGAAGCTTTCTTT. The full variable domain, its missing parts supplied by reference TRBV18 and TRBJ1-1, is NAGVMQNPRHLVRRRGQEARLRCSPMKGHSHVYWYRQLPEEGLKFMVYLQKENIIDESGMPKERFSAEFPKEGPSILRIQQVVRGDSAAYFCASSPGTSNTEAFFGQGTRLTVV.

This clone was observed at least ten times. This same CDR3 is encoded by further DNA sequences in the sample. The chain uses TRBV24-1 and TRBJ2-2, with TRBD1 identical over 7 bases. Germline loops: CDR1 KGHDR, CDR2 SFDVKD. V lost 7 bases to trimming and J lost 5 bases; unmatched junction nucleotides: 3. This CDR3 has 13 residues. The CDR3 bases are TGTGCCACCAGCAGGGGGTCGACCGGGGAGCTGTTTTTT. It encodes CATSRGSTGELFF.

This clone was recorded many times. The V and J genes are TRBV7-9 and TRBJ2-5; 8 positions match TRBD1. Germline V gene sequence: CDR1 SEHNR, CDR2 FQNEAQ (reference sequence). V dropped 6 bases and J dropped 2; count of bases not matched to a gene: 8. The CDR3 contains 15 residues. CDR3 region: CASSYDRGGQETQYF. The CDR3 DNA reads TGTGCCAGCAGTTATGACAGGGGAGGTCAAGAGACCCAGTACTTC.

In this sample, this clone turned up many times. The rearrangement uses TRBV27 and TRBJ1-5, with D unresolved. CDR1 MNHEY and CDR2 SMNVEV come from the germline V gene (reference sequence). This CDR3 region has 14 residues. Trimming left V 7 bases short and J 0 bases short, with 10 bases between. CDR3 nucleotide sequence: TGTGCCAGCATGGGAGGGTATAGCAATCAGCCCCAGCATTTT. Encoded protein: CASMGGYSNQPQHF.

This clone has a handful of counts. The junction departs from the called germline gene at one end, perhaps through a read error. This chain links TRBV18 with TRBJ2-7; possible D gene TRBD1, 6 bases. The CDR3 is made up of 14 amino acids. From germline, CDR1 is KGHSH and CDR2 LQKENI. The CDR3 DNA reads TGTGCCAGCTCACCACAGGACAGCTCCGACGAGCAGTACTTC. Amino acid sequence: CASSPQDSSDEQYF.

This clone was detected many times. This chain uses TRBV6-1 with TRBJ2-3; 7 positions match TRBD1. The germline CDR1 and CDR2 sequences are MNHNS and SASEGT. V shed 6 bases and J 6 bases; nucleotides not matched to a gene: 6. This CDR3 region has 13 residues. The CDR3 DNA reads TGTGCCAGCAGACCAGGGGGTGGGGATACGCAGTATTTT. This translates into CASRPGGGDTQYF.

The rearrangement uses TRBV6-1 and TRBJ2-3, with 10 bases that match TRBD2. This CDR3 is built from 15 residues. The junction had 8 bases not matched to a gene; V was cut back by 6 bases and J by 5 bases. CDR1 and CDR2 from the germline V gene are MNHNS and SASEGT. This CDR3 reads CASRGSSGSGDTQYF. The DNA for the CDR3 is TGTGCCAGCAGAGGTTCTAGCGGGAGCGGAGATACGCAGTATTTT.